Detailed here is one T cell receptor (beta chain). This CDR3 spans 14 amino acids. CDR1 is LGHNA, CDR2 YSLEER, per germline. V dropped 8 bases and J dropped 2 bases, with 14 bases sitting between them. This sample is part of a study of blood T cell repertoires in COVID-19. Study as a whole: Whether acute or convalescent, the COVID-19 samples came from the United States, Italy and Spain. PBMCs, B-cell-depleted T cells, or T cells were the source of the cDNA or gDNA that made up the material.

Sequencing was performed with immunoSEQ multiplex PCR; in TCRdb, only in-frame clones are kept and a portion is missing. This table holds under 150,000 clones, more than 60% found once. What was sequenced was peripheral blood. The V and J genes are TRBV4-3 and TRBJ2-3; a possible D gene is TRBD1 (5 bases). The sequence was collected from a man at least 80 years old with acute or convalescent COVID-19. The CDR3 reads CASGEAGNTDTQYF. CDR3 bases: TGCGCCAGCGGGGAAGCAGGGAACACAGATACGCAGTATTTT.